The 16 T cell receptor beta chains presented below share a single source sample, sequenced in a study of T-cell reconstitution after alpha-beta-depleted transplantation in children (dated by TCRdb to 2016 to 2017). This sample's treatment or condition label indicates: allogeneic hematopoietic cell transplantation with graft depleted of TCRalphabeta T cells and CD19 B cells. The library was obtained by PCR. Instrument used: Illumina HiSeq 2500. TCR library preparation used molecular barcoding, with unique molecular identifiers applied to normalize quantification of the TCRbeta repertoire. TCRdb handled the public reads itself, with Q25 trimming in fastp and clone calling in MiXCR, and kept productive beta chains. Records with the same CDR3 protein are collapsed into one entry carrying the most frequent genes and DNA. The sample table holds around 230,000 distinct CDR3 sequences, of which over 15% were seen once. The ten top clones hold about 39% of the sample.

The material was PBMCs, mostly from graft donor cells, obtained 360 days after TCRalphabeta/CD19-depleted stem cell transplant. The receptors were gathered from a male patient aged 2-15 years who had a stem cell transplant for acute lymphoblastic leukemia, so the T cells may come from the graft donor.

This rearrangement joins TRBV6-6 to TRBJ2-7; D is perhaps TRBD1 (6 bases). The V gene lost 6 bases and the J gene lost 5 bases, with 11 bases spanning the gap. Germline CDR1 reads MNHNY; CDR2 reads SVGAGI (reference sequence). CDR3 length equals 12 residues. CDR3 loop: CASRQQGDEQYF. The CDR3, as DNA: TGTGCCAGCAGACAACAGGGAGACGAGCAGTACTTC.

The gene calls are TRBV10-3 and TRBJ1-1; a weak D match, TRBD1 (5 bases). Trimming removed 6 bases from V and 4 bases from J, with 30 bases in between. CDR3 length equals 19 residues. Per germline, CDR1 ENHRY and CDR2 SYGVKD. The CDR3 loop reads CAIRSCAHCRWGGGTEAFF. The DNA for the CDR3 is TGTGCCATCAGATCCTGCGCCCATTGCCGATGGGGCGGAGGCACTGAAGCTTTCTTT.

Here the CDR3 DNA reads TGTGCCAGCAGATCTCAGGGACTAGCGGTCTGGGTCCAGTTCTTC. Residues: CASRSQGLAVWVQFF. The chain recombines TRBV2 with TRBJ2-1; 11 bases map to TRBD2. V was clipped by 6 bases and J by 13 bases; unmatched bases: 14. There are 15 residues in the CDR3. Germline V gives CDR1 SNHLY, CDR2 FYNNEI.

This clonotype was detected a few times. This chain uses TRBV20-1 with TRBJ2-7; D remains unclear. Per germline, CDR1 DFQATT and CDR2 SNEGSKA (reference sequence). CDR3 length: 13 amino acids. The V gene lost 4 bases and the J gene lost 3 bases, with 13 bases spanning the gap. CDR3 loop: CSATIAQDYEQYF. DNA of the CDR3: TGCAGTGCTACAATAGCTCAGGACTACGAGCAGTACTTC.

CDR3 nucleotide sequence: TGCGCCAGCAGCTTGGACCCCACCACAGATACGCAGTATTTT. Translating it yields CASSLDPTTDTQYF. The V and J genes are TRBV5-1 and TRBJ2-3; D ambiguous. The CDR3 length is 14 residues. CDR1 and CDR2 (germline): SGHRS, YFSETQ. Trimming cost V 0 bases and J 2 bases, with 7 bases left between them.

This clonotype was observed many times. The chain combines TRBV6-5 with TRBJ2-1, with 9 nucleotides matching TRBD1. From germline, CDR1 is MNHEY and CDR2 SVGAGI. The CDR3 consists of 15 residues. V gave up 0 bases and J gave up 8 bases; unmatched junction bases: 5. The CDR3: CASSYSRGQGYEQFF. In nucleotides, the CDR3 is TGTGCCAGCAGTTACTCCAGGGGACAGGGATATGAGCAGTTCTTC.

This clonotype was observed a few times. V gene TRBV4-2 combines with J gene TRBJ1-4, with TRBD1 identical over 7 bases. The CDR3 consists of 18 residues. CDR1 and CDR2 from the germline V gene are LGHNA and YNFKEQ. After removal of 1 base from V and 5 bases from J, the junction contained 13 bases not matched to a gene. The CDR3 loop reads CASSQVVHLTGENEKLFF. CDR3 DNA: TGTGCCAGCAGCCAAGTCGTCCATCTAACAGGGGAGAATGAAAAACTGTTTTTT.

In its sample, this clonotype was seen a few times. The chain links TRBV5-1 to TRBJ2-5, with D possibly TRBD2 on 5 matching bases. The V and J ends lost 0 bases and 4 bases respectively, with 13 bases between them. CDR3 length: 15 amino acids. Germline CDR1 is SGHRS and CDR2 is YFSETQ. The chain's CDR3 is CASSLEVRGRETQYF. In DNA, the CDR3 is TGCGCCAGCAGCTTGGAGGTACGGGGTCGAGAGACCCAGTACTTC.

The chain couples TRBV4-2 to TRBJ2-5; D is unclear. V gave up 4 bases and J gave up 5 bases, with 11 bases separating them. Per germline, CDR1 LGHNA and CDR2 YNFKEQ. There are 13 residues in the CDR3. CDR3 sequence reads: CASSLRPRETQYF. For the CDR3, the DNA is TGTGCCAGCAGCCTCCGGCCAAGGGAGACCCAGTACTTC.

CDR3 nucleotide sequence: TGTGCCACAGGGGTCGGAAACACCATATATTTT. Its protein product is CATGVGNTIYF. V gene TRBV12-3 or TRBV12-4 combines with J gene TRBJ1-3, with D perhaps TRBD1 (6 bases). The CDR3 extends over 11 amino acids. V was shortened by 10 bases and J by 4 bases, with 8 bases between the two germline ends.

V gene TRBV5-1 combines with J gene TRBJ2-3; D gene unclear. The CDR3 is 11 residues long. Germline assignment: CDR1 SGHRS and CDR2 YFSETQ. V lost 2 bases and J lost 5, with 3 bases in between. CDR3 DNA: TGCGCCAGCAGCTTCGAAGATACGCAGTATTTT. Its protein is CASSFEDTQYF.

This chain joins TRBV18 and TRBJ2-3; TRBD2 agrees at 8 bases. Germline V gene sequence: CDR1 KGHSH, CDR2 LQKENI. V lost 1 base and J lost 0; bases outside the gene matches: 6. The CDR3 sequence is 17 residues long. Here the CDR3 DNA reads TGTGCCAGCTCACCACTTCTGATAGCGGGGAGCACAGATACGCAGTATTTT. This sequence encodes CASSPLLIAGSTDTQYF. The full variable domain, completed using reference TRBV18 and TRBJ2-3, is NAGVMQNPRHLVRRRGQEARLRCSPMKGHSHVYWYRQLPEEGLKFMVYLQKENIIDESGMPKERFSAEFPKEGPSILRIQQVVRGDSAAYFCASSPLLIAGSTDTQYFGPGTRLTVL.

This clonotype came up a few times. V is TRBV5-1 and J is TRBJ2-5; the D gene is possibly TRBD1 (5 bases). This CDR3 spans 12 amino acids. V lost 8 bases and J 1 base, leaving 9 bases between the germline ends. In germline, CDR1 is SGHRS, CDR2 YFSETQ. Here the CDR3 DNA reads TGCGCCAGTCGACAGTTCCAAGAGACCCAGTACTTC. The encoded protein is CASRQFQETQYF.

The chain has TRBV7-7 and TRBJ2-1; 10 bases map to TRBD1. The J segment lost 8 bases and the V segment lost 6 bases, leaving 7 bases of the junction unmatched. The CDR3 spans 14 residues. CDR1 is SSHAT, CDR2 FNYEAQ, per germline (reference sequence). The CDR3 here is CASSQGQGLDEQFF. CDR3 coding DNA: TGTGCCAGCAGTCAGGGACAGGGGCTTGATGAGCAGTTCTTC. The whole variable domain, remainder taken from reference TRBV7-7 and TRBJ2-1, is GAGVSQSPRYKVTKRGQDVTLRCDPISSHATLYWYQQALGQGPEFLTYFNYEAQPDKSGLPSDRFSAERPEGSISTLTIQRTEQRDSAMYRCASSQGQGLDEQFFGPGTRLTVL.

The chain uses TRBV3-1 and TRBJ2-7; TRBD2 aligns across 8 bases. The CDR3 sequence is 17 residues long. Trimming cost V 0 bases and J 6 bases; bases outside gene matches: 13. In germline, CDR1 is LGHDT, CDR2 YNNKEL (reference sequence). The CDR3 nucleotides are TGTGCCAGCAGCCAAGATATAGGCCGGGGGGGCCTCTCCGAGCAGTACTTC. It translates to CASSQDIGRGGLSEQYF.

At least ten counts were recorded for this clonotype. CDR3 sequence: CAISDPGQNTEAFF. CDR3 sequence (DNA): TGTGCCATCAGTGACCCGGGACAGAACACTGAAGCTTTCTTT. The chain carries TRBV10-3 and TRBJ1-1; tentative D call: TRBD1 (6 bases). Trimming removed 3 bases from V and 1 base from J, with 9 bases in between. This CDR3 is built from 14 residues. Per germline, CDR1 ENHRY and CDR2 SYGVKD.